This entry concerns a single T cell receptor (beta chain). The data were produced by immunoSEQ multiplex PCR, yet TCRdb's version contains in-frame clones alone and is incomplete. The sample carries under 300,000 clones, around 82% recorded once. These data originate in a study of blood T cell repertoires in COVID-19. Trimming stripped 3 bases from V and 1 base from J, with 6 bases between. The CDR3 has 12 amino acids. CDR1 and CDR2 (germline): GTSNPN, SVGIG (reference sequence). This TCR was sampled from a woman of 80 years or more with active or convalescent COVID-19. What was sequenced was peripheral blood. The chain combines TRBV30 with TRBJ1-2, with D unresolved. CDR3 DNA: TGTGCCTGGAGCCCTCTTAACTATGGCTACACCTTC. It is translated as CAWSPLNYGYTF.